This T cell receptor beta chain was retrieved from a study of blood T cell repertoires in COVID-19. Study information: Spain, Italy and the United States supplied samples that represented acute and convalescent COVID-19. In each case, the material was cDNA or gDNA derived from T cells, B-cell-depleted T cells, or PBMCs.

Germline V CDR1 and CDR2: WNHNN, SYGVQD (reference sequence). The CDR3 covers 17 residues. V dropped 4 bases and J dropped 0 bases, with 16 bases sitting between them. Here immunoSEQ multiplex PCR was the method, and the copy in TCRdb shows in-frame clones only, minus some. The table lists 300,000 to 350,000 clones, roughly 90% of them singletons. Cohort assignment relied on participant-reported clinical history. This clonotype was obtained from a woman aged 25 to 39 who had recovered from COVID-19. V gene TRBV10-1 combines with J gene TRBJ2-1, with TRBD2 as a possible D gene (6 bases). Material: PBMCs or T cells enriched from blood (not recorded which). The CDR3 nucleotides read TGCGCCAGCAGTGGATTTCGGGACTCGAGCTCCTACAATGAGCAGTTCTTC. Its translation: CASSGFRDSSSYNEQFF.